Listed below are T cell receptor beta chains from one sample, sequenced in a study of shared clonotypes between healthy human individuals. Libraries were prepared by immunoSEQ multiplex PCR; TCRdb keeps only in-frame clonotypes and omits some of them. The data hold roughly 2,500,000 clones, with approximately 93% observed a single time. The sequenced sample was naive CD4+ T cells from PBMCs. The receptors stem from a man aged 18 to 30 in good health. Some clones in this sample may be carry-over from other donors' samples. Each CDR3 is given with its conserved first and last residue.

>15|TRBV28|TRBJ2-3
CASSLLGVAGVTQYF
>14|TRBV7-2|TRBJ2-4
CASSPSRVRNIQYF
>12|TRBV6-5|TRBJ2-1
CASGPEQNEQFF
>16|TRBV28|TRBJ1-1
CASSVPGLVGNTEAFF
>17|TRBV7-2|TRBJ1-2
CASSLPRTSGSNYGYTF
>14|TRBV11-2|TRBJ2-7
CASSLFPGAYEQYF
>15|TRBV28|TRBJ2-2
CASSLYTANTGELFF
>15|TRBV19|TRBJ1-4
CASSISGRRSEKLFF
>12|TRBV6-6|TRBJ1-3
CASSPGGNTIYF
>13|TRBV28|TRBJ2-7
CASTRDSTYEQYF
>15|TRBV9|TRBJ2-6
CASSVSGTGANVLTF
>14|TRBV9|TRBJ1-5
CASSVDGRSGAQHF
>17|TRBV27|TRBJ2-2
CASSLSGLAVNTGELFF
>16|TRBV27|TRBJ2-1
CASGSGIVYSYNEQFF
>16|TRBV5-4|TRBJ2-1
CASSLPGTGGFNEQFF
>15|TRBV19|TRBJ2-1
CASSSRDGYYNEQFF
>15|TRBV4-2|TRBJ2-3
CASSQEKQLTDTQYF
>15|TRBV30|TRBJ1-2
CAWSLQSGTVYGYTF
>14|TRBV7-3|TRBJ2-3
CASSPGTSGDTQYF
>15|TRBV18|TRBJ1-4
CASSPPGGRGEKLFF
>16|TRBV5-1|TRBJ1-1
CASSSTGQGASAEAFF